This T cell receptor (beta chain) was captured in a study of T cell responses to AZD1222 COVID-19 vaccine. General study points: Rises in breadth and depth of Spike-specific TCRs came after two AZD1222 doses. The study reported that nearly half of spike-specific TCRs target unmutated variant regions. Spike regions recognized by vaccine-associated CD4 TCRs spanned the protein, led by 160-218 and 743-854. Donor demographics were predominantly white British with a female majority; clonal diversity may be underestimated.

V dropped 3 bases and J dropped 1 base, with 10 bases sitting between them. The CDR3 sequence is 14 residues long. CDR1 is DFQATT, CDR2 SNEGSKA, per germline (reference sequence). Turning to this clone: Its antigen remains unidentified.

The assay was immunoSEQ multiplex PCR, and TCRdb's table has in-frame clones only and misses some. The table lists approximately 150,000 clones, more than 80% of them singletons. The material was peripheral blood, obtained 28 days after the second dose of the MenACWY control vaccine. This clonotype was sampled from an adult who received the MenACWY meningococcal vaccine as a control. This sequence joins TRBV20-1 and TRBJ2-1, with D possibly matching TRBD2 (5 bases). The CDR3: CSASGGRSYNEQFF. The DNA for the CDR3 is TGCAGTGCTAGTGGTGGGAGATCCTACAATGAGCAGTTCTTC.